The next 17 T cell receptor beta chains were all read from a single sample in a study of blood T cell repertoires in COVID-19. Libraries were prepared by immunoSEQ multiplex PCR; TCRdb keeps only in-frame clonotypes and omits some of them. This sample carries about 180,000 clones, approximately 86% of them seen once, and the ten largest clones take under 3%. The sample taken for sequencing was peripheral blood. These receptors came from a young woman with active or convalescent COVID-19.

J is TRBJ1-1 and V is TRBV18; 7 bases line up with TRBD1. Trimming removed 1 base from V and 4 bases from J; junction bases left unmatched: 6. The V gene's germline CDR1 is KGHSH and CDR2 LQKENI. The CDR3 consists of 15 residues. CDR3 sequence (DNA): TGTGCCAGCTCACCACGGCCAGGGGGAGGCACTGAAGCTTTCTTT. This sequence encodes CASSPRPGGGTEAFF.

The CDR3 loop is CASSLNGGYEQYF. CDR3 in DNA: TGTGCCAGCAGTTTAAACGGGGGCTACGAGCAGTACTTC. This sequence joins TRBV27 and TRBJ2-7, with D perhaps matching TRBD2 (6 bases). CDR3 length equals 13 residues. The V gene lost 2 bases and the J gene lost 3 bases, with 8 bases spanning the gap. Per germline, CDR1 MNHEY and CDR2 SMNVEV (reference sequence).

The chain employs TRBV11-2 and TRBJ2-1; 7 bases match TRBD1. CDR3 size: 15 residues. The germline V gene has CDR1 SGHAT and CDR2 FQNNGV. J lost 5 bases, V lost 4 bases, and 8 bases had no gene match. The CDR3 DNA is TGTGCCAGCAGCTCCTACAGGGGTAACGACAATGAGCAGTTCTTC. It codes for CASSSYRGNDNEQFF.

V is TRBV7-9 and J is TRBJ2-1, with TRBD2 matching 7 bases. With V trimmed by 0 bases and J by 3 bases, 5 bases remained unmatched. The germline V gene has CDR1 SEHNR and CDR2 FQNEAQ (reference sequence). This CDR3 is built from 16 residues. The CDR3 nucleotides read TGTGCCAGCAGCTTAGCGCGGCTAGCGGACTACAATGAGCAGTTCTTC. It specifies CASSLARLADYNEQFF. The full variable domain, its missing parts supplied by reference TRBV7-9 and TRBJ2-1, is DTGVSQNPRHKITKRGQNVTFRCDPISEHNRLYWYRQTLGQGPEFLTYFQNEAQLEKSRLLSDRFSAERPKGSFSTLEIQRTEQGDSAMYLCASSLARLADYNEQFFGPGTRLTVL.

The CDR3 nucleotides read TGTGCCAGTAGTACGGGGTACGAGCAGTACTTC. Residues: CASSTGYEQYF. This chain joins TRBV19 and TRBJ2-7; possible D gene TRBD2, 5 bases. The CDR3 extends over 11 amino acids. From germline, CDR1 is LNHDA and CDR2 SQIVND (reference sequence). V gave up 4 bases and J gave up 4 bases, with 5 bases separating them.

The rearrangement uses TRBV11-2 and TRBJ2-1, with a weak D call TRBD2 (6 bases). Trimming cost V 2 bases and J 0 bases, with 11 bases left between them. Germline V CDR1 and CDR2: SGHAT, FQNNGV. CDR3 length: 16 amino acids. The DNA of the CDR3 is TGTGCCAGCAGCTTACACCCGCGGGACTCCTACAATGAGCAGTTCTTC. It codes for CASSLHPRDSYNEQFF.

This sequence joins TRBV6-5 and TRBJ1-3; D gene unclear. CDR3 length: 15 amino acids. In germline, CDR1 is MNHEY, CDR2 SVGAGI. V was shortened by 7 bases and J by 7 bases, with 20 bases between the two germline ends. CDR3: CASIPKRGFGNTIYF. CDR3 sequence (DNA): TGTGCCAGCATCCCTAAGAGAGGGTTCGGTAACACCATATATTTT.

This rearrangement joins TRBV11-2 to TRBJ2-3, with D possibly TRBD2 on 6 matching bases. This CDR3 spans 15 amino acids. CDR1 and CDR2 (germline): SGHAT, FQNNGV. Trimming cost V 1 base and J 0 bases, with 8 bases left between them. CDR3 bases: TGTGCCAGCAGCTTAGGGCGGGGTAGCACAGATACGCAGTATTTT. This codes for CASSLGRGSTDTQYF.

V usage is TRBV28 and J usage is TRBJ1-1; D perhaps matches TRBD1 (6 bases). CDR1 and CDR2 from the germline V gene are MDHEN and SYDVKM. V lost 6 bases to trimming and J lost 4 bases, with 18 bases between them. The CDR3 covers 15 residues. The CDR3 is CASSPRGALGTEAFF. In DNA form, the CDR3 reads TGTGCCAGCAGCCCACGGGGGGCGCTCGGCACTGAAGCTTTCTTT. The whole variable domain, remainder taken from reference TRBV28 and TRBJ1-1, is DVKVTQSSRYLVKRTGEKVFLECVQDMDHENMFWYRQDPGLGLRLIYFSYDVKMKEKGDIPEGYSVSREKKERFSLILESASTNQTSMYLCASSPRGALGTEAFFGQGTRLTVV.

This clone was counted at least ten times. The rearrangement joins TRBV6-5 to TRBJ2-6; the D is unclear. The CDR3 has 12 residues. The V and J ends lost 10 bases and 0 bases respectively, with 4 bases between them. CDR1 is MNHEY, CDR2 SVGAGI, per germline. CDR3 in DNA: TGTGCCATCGTCTCTGGGGCCAACGTCCTGACTTTC. It encodes CAIVSGANVLTF.

The chain has TRBV28 and TRBJ1-2; 7 bases match TRBD1. V gave up 11 bases and J gave up 0 bases; unmatched junction bases: 6. The CDR3 loop spans 13 amino acids. CDR1 is MDHEN, CDR2 SYDVKM, per germline. DNA of the CDR3: TGTGCCGGGCGGGACAGAGCTAACTATGGCTACACCTTC. Its translation: CAGRDRANYGYTF.

The gene calls are TRBV5-1 and TRBJ1-2; 7 nucleotides match TRBD1. The CDR3 has 15 amino acids. Germline trimming cut 0 bases from V and 0 bases from J; bases unmatched to any gene: 2. Germline CDR1 is SGHRS and CDR2 is YFSETQ. The CDR3 protein is CASSLDDRANYGYTF. The DNA of the CDR3 is TGCGCCAGCAGCTTGGACGACAGGGCTAACTATGGCTACACCTTC.

The rearrangement uses TRBV5-6 and TRBJ1-6; possibly TRBD1 for D (6 bases). This CDR3 has 16 residues. V dropped 0 bases and J dropped 3 bases, with 10 bases sitting between them. Germline CDR1 and CDR2: SGHDT and YYEEEE. CDR3 region: CASSLERQVYNSPLHF. The DNA for the CDR3 is TGTGCCAGCAGCTTGGAGAGACAGGTCTATAATTCACCCCTCCACTTT.

The rearrangement links TRBV30 to TRBJ2-1, with 9 bases fitting TRBD1. With V trimmed by 4 bases and J by 7 bases, 5 bases remained unmatched. Germline assignment: CDR1 GTSNPN and CDR2 SVGIG (reference sequence). The CDR3 sequence is 13 residues long. CDR3 DNA sequence: TGTGCCTGGAACGGACAGGGGTGGAATGAGCAGTTCTTC. This encodes CAWNGQGWNEQFF.

The chain combines TRBV6-5 with TRBJ2-1; D ambiguous. Between the trimmed V and J ends, which lost 6 bases and 0 bases, there was a span of 12 bases. The V gene's germline CDR1 is MNHEY and CDR2 SVGAGI. The CDR3 totals 15 residues. The CDR3 is CASRRSFSSYNEQFF. In DNA, the CDR3 is TGTGCCAGCAGAAGATCGTTCAGCTCCTACAATGAGCAGTTCTTC.

The chain employs TRBV2 and TRBJ1-6; 11 nucleotides align to TRBD1. The CDR3 sequence is 15 residues long. In germline, CDR1 is SNHLY, CDR2 FYNNEI. V lost 11 bases and J lost 10; bases outside the gene matches: 13. CDR3 loop: CARGGQGGERSPLHF. CDR3 bases: TGTGCCCGCGGGGGACAGGGGGGGGAGAGGTCACCCCTCCACTTT.

The chain combines TRBV6-5 with TRBJ2-4; TRBD1 aligns across 9 bases. In germline, CDR1 is MNHEY, CDR2 SVGAGI. J was trimmed by 9 bases and V by 10 bases; bases with no gene match: 13. CDR3 length: 14 amino acids. The CDR3 DNA sequence: TGTGCCACTTCCACCTATGGACAGGGGTTCATTCAGTACTTC. Amino acids: CATSTYGQGFIQYF.